This entry concerns a single T cell receptor (beta chain). Its antigen is not known. V lost 0 bases to trimming and J lost 6 bases, with 20 bases between them. The CDR3 spans 17 residues. Germline V lookup: CDR1 MRHNA, CDR2 SNTAGT. This entry comes from a study of T cell responses to AZD1222 COVID-19 vaccine. Whole-study findings and limits: Donor demographics were predominantly white British with a female majority; clonal diversity may be underestimated. Sampled repertoires all dated from after the peak T cell response. Just a handful of people given AZD1222 tested seropositive at baseline.

The assay was immunoSEQ multiplex PCR, and TCRdb's table has in-frame clones only and misses some. Of 70,000 or so clones listed, 88% are singletons. This specimen consisted of peripheral blood, obtained on day 0 of AZD1222 vaccination. The origin of this receptor is an adult in good health. V gene TRBV6-4 combines with J gene TRBJ1-1; D might be TRBD1 (6 bases). In DNA form, the CDR3 reads TGTGCCAGCAGTGACTCCCCACAGGGACCGCTGTTCCCTGAAGCTTTCTTT. It translates to CASSDSPQGPLFPEAFF.